A selection of T cell receptor beta chains follows, all from one sample in a study of beta chain features in type 1 diabetes. The repertoire was sequenced with immunoSEQ multiplex PCR; TCRdb's copy has only in-frame clones and lacks some. Here the sample spans some 26,000 clones, 68% being singletons. The sample taken for sequencing was stem cell memory CD4+ T cells from blood. The receptors originated from a woman aged 40 to 55 with type 1 diabetes. Both conserved end residues are part of each CDR3. The D gene is left open where the match is weak. The size of a clone is reported for some rows only, either as once, few or many, or as a class for expanded clones.

d_gene: .; j_gene: TRBJ2-7; v_gene: TRBV29-1; abundance: few; CDR3aa: CSVLRLRDTAYEQYF; CDR3nt: TGCAGCGTTCTAAGGCTGAGGGACACCGCCTACGAGCAGTACTTC
d_gene: TRBD1; j_gene: TRBJ2-7; v_gene: TRBV5-4; abundance: .; CDR3aa: CASSSGHSGNRGSSYEQYF; CDR3nt: TGTGCCAGCAGCTCTGGCCATTCAGGTAACAGGGGGAGCTCCTACGAGCAGTACTTC
d_gene: TRBD1; j_gene: TRBJ1-2; v_gene: TRBV18; abundance: .; CDR3aa: CASSPLETGQGYGYTF; CDR3nt: TGTGCCAGCTCACCTCTAGAGACAGGGCAGGGCTATGGCTACACCTTC
d_gene: TRBD2; j_gene: TRBJ2-3; v_gene: TRBV29-1; abundance: .; CDR3aa: CSVRGTSGRIGTDTQYF; CDR3nt: TGCAGCGTTCGTGGGACTAGCGGGAGGATCGGCACAGATACGCAGTATTTT
d_gene: .; j_gene: TRBJ1-1; v_gene: TRBV11-2; abundance: few; CDR3aa: CASSFTENTEAFF; CDR3nt: TGTGCCAGCAGCTTCACAGAGAACACTGAAGCTTTCTTT
d_gene: TRBD1; j_gene: TRBJ2-4; v_gene: TRBV7-8; abundance: .; CDR3aa: CASSIGTGGKNIQYF; CDR3nt: TGTGCCAGCAGCATAGGGACAGGGGGAAAAAACATTCAGTACTTC
d_gene: .; j_gene: TRBJ1-1; v_gene: TRBV7-8; abundance: .; CDR3aa: CASSWTEMNTEAFF; CDR3nt: TGTGCCAGCAGCTGGACAGAAATGAACACTGAAGCTTTCTTT
d_gene: .; j_gene: TRBJ1-6; v_gene: TRBV19; abundance: .; CDR3aa: CASSSGGFYSPLHF; CDR3nt: TGTGCCAGTAGTTCGGGGGGCTTTTATTCACCCCTCCACTTT
d_gene: .; j_gene: TRBJ1-1; v_gene: TRBV6-1; abundance: once; CDR3aa: CASSPLKGGVTEAFF; CDR3nt: TGTGCCAGCAGTCCGCTAAAGGGAGGTGTCACTGAAGCTTTCTTT
d_gene: TRBD2; j_gene: TRBJ2-1; v_gene: TRBV7-2; abundance: once; CDR3aa: CASSPQAGGGYNEQFF; CDR3nt: TGTGCCAGCAGCCCACAAGCGGGAGGAGGCTACAATGAGCAGTTCTTC
d_gene: TRBD1; j_gene: TRBJ1-1; v_gene: TRBV11-2; abundance: once; CDR3aa: CASSPGGTVNTEAFF; CDR3nt: TGTGCCAGCAGCCCAGGGGGGACGGTGAACACTGAAGCTTTCTTT
d_gene: TRBD1; j_gene: TRBJ1-1; v_gene: TRBV28; abundance: .; CDR3aa: CASRVPGQGRTEAFF; CDR3nt: TGTGCCAGCAGAGTCCCCGGACAGGGGAGGACTGAAGCTTTCTTT
d_gene: .; j_gene: TRBJ1-4; v_gene: TRBV5-6; abundance: .; CDR3aa: CASSFFSEIATNEKLFF; CDR3nt: TGTGCCAGCAGCTTTTTCTCGGAGATAGCAACTAATGAAAAACTGTTTTTT
d_gene: .; j_gene: TRBJ1-1; v_gene: TRBV9; abundance: .; CDR3aa: CASSVGGRLNTEAFF; CDR3nt: TGTGCCAGCAGCGTCGGAGGGCGTTTGAACACTGAAGCTTTCTTT
d_gene: .; j_gene: TRBJ1-2; v_gene: TRBV30; abundance: .; CDR3aa: CAWNEISYGYTF; CDR3nt: TGTGCCTGGAATGAGATTAGCTATGGCTACACCTTC
d_gene: .; j_gene: TRBJ1-5; v_gene: TRBV6-5; abundance: .; CDR3aa: CASSLVPDQPQHF; CDR3nt: TGTGCCAGCAGTCTAGTTCCGGATCAGCCCCAGCATTTT
d_gene: TRBD1; j_gene: TRBJ2-7; v_gene: TRBV25-1; abundance: .; CDR3aa: CASSESGTGSYEQYF; CDR3nt: TGTGCCAGCAGTGAATCCGGGACAGGGAGCTACGAGCAGTACTTC
d_gene: .; j_gene: TRBJ2-7; v_gene: TRBV11-2; abundance: .; CDR3aa: CASSLDLRREYF; CDR3nt: TGTGCCAGCAGCTTAGATCTGCGTCGAGAGTACTTC
d_gene: .; j_gene: TRBJ2-7; v_gene: TRBV6-5; abundance: .; CDR3aa: CASRIRPSSHEQYF; CDR3nt: TGTGCCAGCAGGATTCGTCCTTCGAGCCACGAGCAGTACTTC
d_gene: TRBD1; j_gene: TRBJ1-2; v_gene: TRBV4-1; abundance: .; CDR3aa: CASSPRDRGRQGYTF; CDR3nt: TGCGCCAGCAGCCCTAGGGACAGGGGGCGACAGGGCTACACCTTC
d_gene: TRBD2; j_gene: TRBJ2-1; v_gene: TRBV18; abundance: few; CDR3aa: CASSQLAGGVDEQFF; CDR3nt: TGTGCCAGCTCACAGCTAGCGGGAGGAGTAGATGAGCAGTTCTTC
d_gene: .; j_gene: TRBJ1-1; v_gene: TRBV6-5; abundance: .; CDR3aa: CASRFEGDTEAFF; CDR3nt: TGTGCCAGCAGGTTCGAGGGGGACACTGAAGCTTTCTTT
d_gene: .; j_gene: TRBJ2-1; v_gene: TRBV28; abundance: .; CDR3aa: CASSLDSGHLMSSYNEQFF; CDR3nt: TGTGCCAGCAGTTTGGATTCGGGACACCTGATGAGCTCCTACAATGAGCAGTTCTTC
d_gene: .; j_gene: TRBJ2-1; v_gene: TRBV2; abundance: once; CDR3aa: CASHRNSYNEQFF; CDR3nt: TGTGCCAGCCACAGGAATTCCTACAATGAGCAGTTCTTC
d_gene: TRBD1; j_gene: TRBJ2-1; v_gene: TRBV5-5; abundance: .; CDR3aa: CASSSTPPWTGGYNEQFF; CDR3nt: TGTGCCAGCAGCTCTACTCCCCCCTGGACAGGGGGCTACAATGAGCAGTTCTTC
d_gene: .; j_gene: TRBJ2-7; v_gene: TRBV28; abundance: .; CDR3aa: CASSINSAYEQYF; CDR3nt: TGTGCCAGCAGTATAAACTCGGCCTACGAGCAGTACTTC
d_gene: .; j_gene: TRBJ1-1; v_gene: TRBV6-5; abundance: once; CDR3aa: CASSYSGEDEAFF; CDR3nt: TGTGCCAGCAGTTACTCAGGGGAGGATGAAGCTTTCTTT
d_gene: TRBD2; j_gene: TRBJ2-1; v_gene: TRBV7-3; abundance: .; CDR3aa: CASSWTSGSNNEQFF; CDR3nt: TGTGCCAGCAGCTGGACTAGCGGGAGTAACAATGAGCAGTTCTTC
d_gene: TRBD1; j_gene: TRBJ1-1; v_gene: TRBV5-1; abundance: .; CDR3aa: CASSNRDRGSEAFF; CDR3nt: TGCGCCAGCAGCAACCGGGACAGGGGTTCTGAAGCTTTCTTT
d_gene: TRBD2; j_gene: TRBJ2-4; v_gene: TRBV6-1; abundance: .; CDR3aa: CASSGSSGGNIQYF; CDR3nt: TGTGCCAGCAGTGGGTCTAGCGGCGGAAACATTCAGTACTTC
d_gene: .; j_gene: TRBJ2-1; v_gene: TRBV7-9; abundance: .; CDR3aa: CASSEGGGGPNEQFF; CDR3nt: TGTGCCAGCAGCGAGGGCGGGGGCGGTCCCAATGAGCAGTTCTTC
d_gene: .; j_gene: TRBJ1-5; v_gene: TRBV2; abundance: .; CDR3aa: CASSETGPAIGNQPQHF; CDR3nt: TGTGCCAGCAGTGAAACAGGCCCCGCGATAGGCAATCAGCCCCAGCATTTT
d_gene: .; j_gene: TRBJ2-7; v_gene: TRBV2; abundance: .; CDR3aa: CASSEARSGYF; CDR3nt: TGTGCCAGCAGTGAAGCGCGTTCTGGGTACTTC
d_gene: .; j_gene: TRBJ1-2; v_gene: TRBV10-3; abundance: .; CDR3aa: CAIRLTGVGYTF; CDR3nt: TGTGCCATCAGGCTGACGGGTGTAGGCTACACCTTC
d_gene: TRBD2; j_gene: TRBJ2-1; v_gene: TRBV28; abundance: few; CDR3aa: CASGDLAGDDNEQFF; CDR3nt: TGTGCCAGCGGAGATCTAGCGGGAGACGACAATGAGCAGTTCTTC
d_gene: .; j_gene: TRBJ2-2; v_gene: TRBV5-1; abundance: few; CDR3aa: CASSLAAPPNTGELFF; CDR3nt: TGCGCCAGCAGCTTGGCCGCGCCTCCGAACACCGGGGAGCTGTTTTTT
d_gene: TRBD1; j_gene: TRBJ2-7; v_gene: TRBV7-8; abundance: .; CDR3aa: CASSWGTGASYEQYF; CDR3nt: TGTGCCAGCAGCTGGGGGACAGGGGCCTCCTACGAGCAGTACTTC
d_gene: .; j_gene: TRBJ2-2; v_gene: TRBV5-1; abundance: .; CDR3aa: CASSPDSTGELFF; CDR3nt: TGCGCCAGCAGCCCGGACAGCACCGGGGAGCTGTTTTTT
d_gene: .; j_gene: TRBJ2-3; v_gene: TRBV7-9; abundance: once; CDR3aa: CASSGDSSTDTQYF; CDR3nt: TGTGCCAGCAGCGGCGACTCTAGCACAGATACGCAGTATTTT
d_gene: .; j_gene: TRBJ2-3; v_gene: TRBV4-3; abundance: .; CDR3aa: CASSPFLESGTDTQYF; CDR3nt: TGCGCCAGCAGCCCCTTTCTAGAGTCAGGGACAGATACGCAGTATTTT
d_gene: .; j_gene: TRBJ2-5; v_gene: TRBV11-3; abundance: .; CDR3aa: CASSLDGQGQETQYF; CDR3nt: TGTGCCAGCAGCTTAGACGGACAAGGCCAAGAGACCCAGTACTTC
d_gene: .; j_gene: TRBJ2-2; v_gene: TRBV27; abundance: few; CDR3aa: CASSAQVITGELFF; CDR3nt: TGTGCCAGCAGTGCACAGGTTATCACCGGGGAGCTGTTTTTT
d_gene: .; j_gene: TRBJ2-5; v_gene: TRBV7-2; abundance: .; CDR3aa: CASSFNGQAETQYF; CDR3nt: TGTGCCAGCAGCTTTAATGGGCAGGCAGAGACCCAGTACTTC
d_gene: .; j_gene: TRBJ1-4; v_gene: TRBV30; abundance: .; CDR3aa: CAWSEGSATPEKLFF; CDR3nt: TGTGCCTGGAGTGAAGGGAGTGCGACACCTGAAAAACTGTTTTTT
d_gene: .; j_gene: TRBJ1-1; v_gene: TRBV7-3; abundance: .; CDR3aa: CASSYYQGAEAFF; CDR3nt: TGTGCCAGCAGCTACTATCAAGGCGCTGAAGCTTTCTTT
d_gene: .; j_gene: TRBJ2-1; v_gene: TRBV20-1; abundance: .; CDR3aa: CSPASSDEQFF; CDR3nt: TGCAGTCCGGCTAGCTCCGATGAGCAGTTCTTC
d_gene: .; j_gene: TRBJ2-5; v_gene: TRBV7-2; abundance: .; CDR3aa: CASSLEASQETQYF; CDR3nt: TGTGCCAGCAGCTTGGAAGCGTCCCAAGAGACCCAGTACTTC
d_gene: TRBD1; j_gene: TRBJ1-2; v_gene: TRBV29-1; abundance: .; CDR3aa: CSVGTGGDYGYTF; CDR3nt: TGCAGCGTGGGGACAGGGGGCGACTATGGCTACACCTTC
d_gene: .; j_gene: TRBJ1-1; v_gene: TRBV12-2; abundance: .; CDR3aa: CASRPRNAVVDTEAFF; CDR3nt: TGTGCAAGTCGCCCCCGAAATGCGGTGGTCGACACTGAAGCTTTCTTT
d_gene: .; j_gene: TRBJ2-3; v_gene: TRBV7-2; abundance: .; CDR3aa: CASSSRQGTDTQYF; CDR3nt: TGTGCCAGCAGCTCCCGACAGGGCACAGATACGCAGTATTTT
d_gene: TRBD1; j_gene: TRBJ2-5; v_gene: TRBV7-2; abundance: once; CDR3aa: CASSLDRGKETQYF; CDR3nt: TGTGCCAGCAGCTTGGACAGGGGGAAGGAGACCCAGTACTTC
d_gene: .; j_gene: TRBJ2-3; v_gene: TRBV19; abundance: .; CDR3aa: CASSRQASRDTQYF; CDR3nt: TGTGCCAGTAGTAGACAGGCAAGCCGAGATACGCAGTATTTT
d_gene: TRBD1; j_gene: TRBJ1-4; v_gene: TRBV5-4; abundance: .; CDR3aa: CASSQDWTGELFF; CDR3nt: TGCGCCAGCAGCCAAGATTGGACAGGCGAACTGTTTTTT
d_gene: TRBD1; j_gene: TRBJ1-2; v_gene: TRBV4-1; abundance: .; CDR3aa: CASSPPGQGANYGYTF; CDR3nt: TGCGCCAGCAGCCCGCCCGGACAGGGAGCTAACTATGGCTACACCTTC
d_gene: TRBD2; j_gene: TRBJ2-7; v_gene: TRBV7-2; abundance: .; CDR3aa: CASSPLAGGANEQYF; CDR3nt: TGTGCCAGCAGCCCACTAGCGGGAGGGGCCAACGAGCAGTACTTC
d_gene: .; j_gene: TRBJ1-1; v_gene: TRBV28; abundance: .; CDR3aa: CASSRGGLVRGAEAFF; CDR3nt: TGTGCCAGCAGTAGAGGAGGGCTCGTGAGGGGCGCTGAAGCTTTCTTT
d_gene: TRBD2; j_gene: TRBJ2-2; v_gene: TRBV7-2; abundance: .; CDR3aa: CASTSRGANTGELFF; CDR3nt: TGTGCCAGCACTTCTCGGGGGGCGAACACCGGGGAGCTGTTTTTT
d_gene: .; j_gene: TRBJ2-5; v_gene: TRBV15; abundance: .; CDR3aa: CATSSPLAVQETQYF; CDR3nt: TGTGCCACCAGCAGTCCCTTAGCGGTTCAAGAGACCCAGTACTTC
d_gene: TRBD1; j_gene: TRBJ1-5; v_gene: TRBV4-3; abundance: few; CDR3aa: CASSQETGANHQPQHF; CDR3nt: TGCGCCAGCAGCCAAGAAACAGGGGCGAACCATCAGCCCCAGCATTTT
d_gene: .; j_gene: TRBJ2-7; v_gene: TRBV7-3; abundance: .; CDR3aa: CASSFTRKYEQYF; CDR3nt: TGTGCCAGCAGCTTTACCAGGAAGTACGAGCAGTACTTC